What follows is one T cell receptor (beta chain) and its context. Its matching antigen is unknown. This sample stems from a study of shared clonotypes between healthy human individuals. Repertoires were generated with immunoSEQ multiplex PCR, while TCRdb's copy carries only in-frame clones and drops some. The sample shows about 1,900,000 clones, 85% to 95% of them seen only once. CD45RO-negative, CCR7-positively selected cells formed the naive CD8 fraction, excluding terminally differentiated effector memory CD45RA+ cells. Adult Caucasians living in Nashville, Tennessee made up all of the donors. Notes on the study in general: Non-shared clonotypes displayed generation probabilities falling below those of clonotypes present in all four donors. Since donors were few, the genetic and exposure-history diversity represented was limited. The sampled material consisted only of blood, and tissue repertoires are likely to differ.

The TCR was taken from a man aged 18 to 29 in good health. Sequencing was carried out using naive CD8+ T cells sorted from blood.

The CDR3 loop reads CASSYTQGYEQFF. For the CDR3, the DNA is TGTGCCAGCAGCTACACCCAGGGTTATGAGCAGTTCTTC. The genes are TRBV11-2 and TRBJ2-1, with D maybe TRBD1 (5 bases). CDR3 size: 13 residues. Trimming pared 4 bases from V and 8 bases from J, leaving 12 bases between. The germline V gene encodes CDR1 SGHAT and CDR2 FQNNGV.